Below are 27 T cell receptor beta chains sequenced from a single sample in a study of cytomegalovirus exposure and HLA in healthy donors. TCRdb keeps only in-frame clones here, not all; method: immunoSEQ multiplex PCR. The table lists approximately 150,000 clones, about 89% of them singletons. Source material: PBMCs. The receptors stem from a woman under 30 in good health and CMV-seropositive.

The CDR3 protein is CSARDYGEQFF. The CDR3 DNA reads as TGCAGTGCTAGAGATTACGGTGAGCAGTTCTTC. This chain joins TRBV20-1 and TRBJ2-1; D unresolved. V shed 0 bases and J shed 9 bases, with 6 bases lying between them. This CDR3 region has 11 residues. Germline CDR1 is DFQATT and CDR2 is SNEGSKA (reference sequence).

The rearrangement links TRBV4-1 to TRBJ2-5; TRBD2 agrees at 10 bases. This CDR3 is 16 amino acids long. Germline V gene data show CDR1 as MGHRA and CDR2 as YSYEKL. J lost 4 bases, V lost 0 bases, and 5 bases had no gene match. The CDR3 coding sequence is TGCGCCAGCAGCCAAGACCCTAGCGGGAGTTCAGAGACCCAGTACTTC. Translation gives CASSQDPSGSSETQYF.

This clone appeared a single time. V is TRBV7-7 and J is TRBJ1-5; tentatively, D is TRBD1 (5 bases). Looked up from germline, CDR1 is SSHAT and CDR2 is FNYEAQ (reference sequence). The V gene lost 4 bases and the J gene lost 0 bases, with 10 bases spanning the gap. The CDR3 covers 15 residues. This CDR3 is CASSSRQHSNQPQHF. CDR3 nucleotides: TGTGCCAGCAGCTCCCGACAGCATAGCAATCAGCCCCAGCATTTT.

The chain carries TRBV27 and TRBJ1-3, with D hard to call. The V gene's germline CDR1 is MNHEY and CDR2 SMNVEV (reference sequence). This CDR3 contains 14 residues. Trimming pared 7 bases from V and 4 bases from J, leaving 14 bases between. This chain's CDR3 is CASIPRSSGNTIYF. The CDR3 DNA sequence: TGTGCCAGCATCCCCAGGTCCTCCGGAAACACCATATATTTT.

CDR3 sequence: CASSIETENYGYTF. CDR3 sequence (DNA): TGTGCCAGTAGTATAGAAACAGAGAACTATGGCTACACCTTC. The V and J genes are TRBV19 and TRBJ1-2, with D uncertain. Trimming stripped 0 bases from V and 2 bases from J, with 7 bases between. The CDR3 extends over 14 amino acids. Germline loops: CDR1 LNHDA, CDR2 SQIVND (reference sequence).

J is TRBJ2-7 and V is TRBV18; 7 positions match TRBD1. The CDR3 is 16 residues long. Germline CDR1 and CDR2: KGHSH and LQKENI. Trimming cost V 0 bases and J 5 bases; bases outside gene matches: 10. CDR3 DNA sequence: TGTGCCAGCTCACCACCTTGGGAGACAGGGATACACGAGCAGTACTTC. It yields the protein CASSPPWETGIHEQYF.

The V call is TRBV25-1, the J call TRBJ2-5; D may be TRBD1 (5 bases). Germline lookup yields CDR1 MGHDK and CDR2 SYGVNS. The CDR3 loop spans 16 amino acids. V was shortened by 7 bases and J by 4 bases, with 22 bases between the two germline ends. CDR3 sequence (DNA): TGTGCCAGCAACCAAACCCGTGGCAGGGTCCGAGAGACCCAGTACTTC. Amino acid sequence: CASNQTRGRVRETQYF.

The chain combines TRBV4-2 with TRBJ2-7; the match to TRBD2 covers 10 bases. The V and J ends lost 2 bases and 6 bases, in that order; junction bases with no gene match: 7. Per germline, CDR1 LGHNA and CDR2 YNFKEQ. This CDR3 is 15 amino acids long. CDR3 sequence reads: CASSQLAGDPREQYF. The CDR3 DNA reads TGTGCCAGCAGCCAACTAGCGGGAGATCCGCGCGAGCAGTACTTC.

The V and J genes are TRBV5-6 and TRBJ2-1; 9 bases are shared with TRBD1. CDR3 length: 15 amino acids. Germline trimming cut 2 bases from V and 7 bases from J; bases unmatched to any gene: 7. Per the germline V gene, CDR1 is SGHDT and CDR2 is YYEEEE. CDR3 sequence (DNA): TGTGCCAGCAGCTTTAGGACAGGGGTGTGGAATGAGCAGTTCTTC. Translating gives CASSFRTGVWNEQFF.

The chain couples TRBV15 to TRBJ1-4; D not certain. CDR3 length: 15 residues. V lost 0 bases, J lost 4 bases, and 9 bases lay in between. Germline loops: CDR1 LNHNV, CDR2 YYDKDF (reference sequence). This CDR3 is CATSRDFGLNEKLFF. CDR3 in DNA: TGTGCCACCAGCAGAGATTTCGGTCTTAATGAAAAACTGTTTTTT.

J is TRBJ2-7 and V is TRBV6-1; TRBD1 is a possible D gene (6 bases). The CDR3 contains 14 residues. Germline assignment: CDR1 MNHNS and CDR2 SASEGT. V was cut by 3 bases and J by 1 base, with 10 bases left in between. The DNA for the CDR3 is TGTGCCAGCAGTGAGGCAGGGGCTTCCTACGAGCAGTACTTC. Translating it yields CASSEAGASYEQYF.

The rearrangement joins TRBV30 to TRBJ2-1; 9 bases agree with TRBD1. The CDR3 sequence is 15 residues long. The trim removed 4 bases at V and 4 bases at J, leaving 8 bases unmatched. In germline, CDR1 is GTSNPN, CDR2 SVGIG (reference sequence). CDR3 loop: CAWTRGTGTYNEQFF. CDR3 bases: TGTGCCTGGACCCGGGGGACAGGGACTTACAATGAGCAGTTCTTC.

This chain links TRBV9 with TRBJ2-1; D is unresolved. The CDR3 loop spans 15 amino acids. V was trimmed by 0 bases and J by 6 bases, leaving 13 bases between them. Germline CDR1 SGDLS, CDR2 YYNGEE. The CDR3 nucleotides are TGTGCCAGCAGCGTAGTAGACTTACTTGGCAATGAGCAGTTCTTC. Its protein is CASSVVDLLGNEQFF.

The chain links TRBV11-2 to TRBJ1-2; 8 positions agree with TRBD1. This CDR3 is 16 amino acids long. Germline-derived CDR1 and CDR2 are SGHAT and FQNNGV. V lost 6 bases to trimming and J lost 5 bases; unmatched junction nucleotides: 14. The CDR3 DNA reads as TGTGCCAGCAGGACCCTTAGGACAGGGCTGGGATATGGCTACACCTTC. Amino acids: CASRTLRTGLGYGYTF.

The chain employs TRBV7-9 and TRBJ2-7, with 7 bases fitting TRBD1. Trimming took 5 bases from V and 1 from J; bases not matched to a gene: 5. The germline V gene encodes CDR1 SEHNR and CDR2 FQNEAQ (reference sequence). This CDR3 comprises 14 residues. CDR3 residues: CASSVTGDSYEQYF. The CDR3 coding sequence is TGTGCCAGCAGCGTCACAGGGGATTCCTACGAGCAGTACTTC.

This rearrangement joins TRBV6-5 to TRBJ2-7; TRBD1 is a possible D gene (5 bases). In germline, CDR1 is MNHEY, CDR2 SVGAGI. The length of the CDR3 is 14 residues. V was cut by 2 bases and J by 4 bases, with 12 bases left in between. The CDR3 loop is CASSYEQEIYEQYF. The CDR3 nucleotides read TGTGCCAGCAGTTACGAACAGGAGATTTACGAGCAGTACTTC.

This clone was detected only once. The chain links TRBV2 to TRBJ1-4; D remains unclear. The CDR3 covers 13 residues. Trimming left V 5 bases short and J 10 bases short, with 14 bases between. Germline lookup yields CDR1 SNHLY and CDR2 FYNNEI. The CDR3 nucleotides are TGTGCCAGCAGTTATGACAAGGTTGGAAAACTGTTTTTT. Translated: CASSYDKVGKLFF.

This clone is a singleton in its sample. The chain uses TRBV7-2 and TRBJ2-5, with 7 bases fitting TRBD1. CDR1 SGHTA and CDR2 FQGNSA come from the germline V gene. The CDR3 covers 14 residues. The J segment lost 1 base and the V segment lost 4 bases, leaving 3 bases of the junction unmatched. CDR3 sequence reads: CASSSRDSQETQYF. CDR3 DNA: TGTGCCAGCAGCTCTCGGGACAGCCAAGAGACCCAGTACTTC. Using reference TRBV7-2 and TRBJ2-5 for the parts outside the CDR3, the full variable domain is GAGVSQSPSNKVTEKGKDVELRCDPISGHTALYWYRQSLGQGLEFLIYFQGNSAPDKSGLPSDRFSAERTGGSVSTLTIQRTQQEDSAVYLCASSSRDSQETQYFGPGTRLLVL.

The gene calls are TRBV2 and TRBJ2-1, with 7 bases fitting TRBD2. The CDR3 length is 14 residues. After removal of 4 bases from V and 8 bases from J, the junction contained 8 bases not matched to a gene. Germline values: CDR1 SNHLY, CDR2 FYNNEI. The DNA for the CDR3 is TGTGCCAGCAGTGTTGGGGAGGGCAGGGATGAGCAGTTCTTC. This sequence encodes CASSVGEGRDEQFF.

In its sample, this clone was seen once. The J gene is TRBJ2-1, the V gene TRBV29-1; the D gene is possibly TRBD2 (6 bases). This CDR3 comprises 14 residues. The germline V gene encodes CDR1 SQVTM and CDR2 ANQGSEA. V lost 5 bases and J 2 bases, leaving 13 bases between the germline ends. The CDR3 region has the DNA TGCAGCGTTACCCCCGGGGGACCCTACAATGAGCAGTTCTTC. Its protein product is CSVTPGGPYNEQFF.

The J gene is TRBJ2-7, the V gene TRBV27, with 13 bases lining up with TRBD2. V lost 5 bases to trimming and J lost 7 bases; unmatched junction nucleotides: 5. There are 14 residues in the CDR3. Germline V lookup: CDR1 MNHEY, CDR2 SMNVEV (reference sequence). The CDR3 here is CASSRGLAGEEQYF. The CDR3 nucleotides are TGTGCCAGCAGTCGAGGACTAGCGGGAGAAGAGCAGTACTTC.

V gene TRBV5-6 combines with J gene TRBJ1-1; D may be TRBD1 (6 bases). This CDR3 is 13 amino acids long. The V end lost 4 bases, the J end lost 2 bases, and 9 bases lay between the germline ends. Germline CDR1 and CDR2: SGHDT and YYEEEE. The CDR3 spells CASSRTANTEAFF. The CDR3 nucleotides read TGTGCCAGCAGCCGGACAGCTAACACTGAAGCTTTCTTT.

The chain is built from TRBV29-1 and TRBJ1-2; 7 nucleotides agree with TRBD1. The CDR3 is 17 residues long. Germline trimming cut 4 bases from V and 4 bases from J; bases unmatched to any gene: 18. Per the germline V gene, CDR1 is SQVTM and CDR2 is ANQGSEA. The CDR3: CSVGNPDRTWGGYGYTF. The CDR3 nucleotides are TGCAGCGTTGGAAACCCGGACAGGACCTGGGGAGGCTATGGCTACACCTTC.

The rearrangement joins TRBV7-2 to TRBJ2-7, with D hard to call. Germline CDR1 is SGHTA and CDR2 is FQGNSA. Trimming took off 7 bases at V and 3 bases at J, with 7 bases between the two ends. CDR3 length: 11 amino acids. This CDR3 is CASTSGYEQYF. The CDR3 nucleotides are TGTGCCAGCACCTCGGGCTACGAGCAGTACTTC. The complete variable domain, with remaining parts taken from reference TRBV7-2 and TRBJ2-7, reads GAGVSQSPSNKVTEKGKDVELRCDPISGHTALYWYRQSLGQGLEFLIYFQGNSAPDKSGLPSDRFSAERTGGSVSTLTIQRTQQEDSAVYLCASTSGYEQYFGPGTRLTVT.

The chain combines TRBV5-1 with TRBJ1-1; 7 bases map to TRBD1. Germline V gene data show CDR1 as SGHRS and CDR2 as YFSETQ. The CDR3 loop spans 15 amino acids. The ends lost 6 bases at V and 5 bases at J; junction bases unmatched: 13. DNA of the CDR3: TGCGCCAGCAAGCTACCGGGACAGACTTTTACTGAAGCTTTCTTT. Its translation: CASKLPGQTFTEAFF.

The rearrangement links TRBV19 to TRBJ1-4; a possible D gene is TRBD1 (5 bases). CDR1 is LNHDA, CDR2 SQIVND, per germline (reference sequence). This CDR3 spans 12 amino acids. Trimming left V 5 bases short and J 7 bases short, with 8 bases between. Here the CDR3 reads CASSPRAEKLFF. The CDR3 nucleotides read TGTGCCAGTAGTCCCAGGGCTGAAAAACTGTTTTTT. Full variable domain (outside the CDR3, taken from reference TRBV19 and TRBJ1-4): DGGITQSPKYLFRKEGQNVTLSCEQNLNHDAMYWYRQDPGQGLRLIYYSQIVNDFQKGDIAEGYSVSREKKESFPLTVTSAQKNPTAFYLCASSPRAEKLFFGSGTQLSVL.

The V and J genes are TRBV7-3 and TRBJ2-3; TRBD2 matches 7 bases. The CDR3 length is 14 residues. Germline CDR1 SGHTA, CDR2 FQGTGA. V lost 0 bases and J lost 4; bases outside the gene matches: 1. The CDR3 DNA reads TGTGCCAGCAGCTTAACTGCGGGAGCAGATACGCAGTATTTT. It is translated as CASSLTAGADTQYF.